The next 15 T cell receptor beta chains were all read from a single sample in a study of shared clonotypes between healthy human individuals. Repertoires were generated with immunoSEQ multiplex PCR, while TCRdb's copy carries only in-frame clones and drops some. The table shows around 1 million clones, with approximately 76% occurring only once. Sequenced sample: memory CD4+ T cells sorted from blood. Subset defined: CD45RA-negative fraction. The source is a man in his late teens or twenties in good health.

There are a few counts of this clone. The V call is TRBV30, the J call TRBJ1-6, with D unresolved. The germline V gene encodes CDR1 GTSNPN and CDR2 SVGIG (reference sequence). There are 15 residues in the CDR3. The V and J ends lost 2 bases and 4 bases respectively, with 12 bases between them. The CDR3 nucleotides are TGTGCCTGGAGTTTCTCGACTGGTTATAATTCACCCCTCCACTTT. Its translation: CAWSFSTGYNSPLHF.

This chain joins TRBV2 and TRBJ1-6, with a possible D match to TRBD1 (5 bases). The CDR3 runs to 14 residues. The V end was cut by 6 bases, the J end by 10 bases, with 16 bases between. Germline lookup yields CDR1 SNHLY and CDR2 FYNNEI. CDR3: CASRAGQFGSPLHF. The CDR3 bases are TGTGCCAGCAGAGCGGGGCAATTTGGGTCACCCCTCCACTTT.

The chain joins TRBV27 to TRBJ2-7; tentatively, D is TRBD1 or TRBD2 (6 bases each). Trimming took off 6 bases at V and 3 bases at J, with 18 bases between the two ends. Per the germline V gene, CDR1 is MNHEY and CDR2 is SMNVEV (reference sequence). CDR3 length: 15 amino acids. The CDR3 nucleotides are TGTGCCAGCAGCTCCCGGCCGGGGGCGAACTACGAGCAGTACTTC. This gives the protein CASSSRPGANYEQYF.

This clone was seen a few times. The chain combines TRBV30 with TRBJ1-1; D gene ambiguous. V dropped 0 bases and J dropped 1 base, with 15 bases sitting between them. Germline CDR1 reads GTSNPN; CDR2 reads SVGIG (reference sequence). The length of the CDR3 is 16 residues. The CDR3 here is CAWSVRPGRWNTEAFF. CDR3 DNA: TGTGCCTGGAGTGTAAGGCCAGGACGGTGGAACACTGAAGCTTTCTTT.

In its sample, this clone was seen a few times. V is TRBV10-3 and J is TRBJ1-1, with D tentatively TRBD1 (5 bases). With 3 bases removed from V and 2 bases from J, the gap between germline ends came to 10 bases. CDR1 is ENHRY, CDR2 SYGVKD, per germline. The length of the CDR3 is 14 residues. The CDR3 DNA reads as TGTGCCATCAGTGACGACAGCTATAACACTGAAGCTTTCTTT. Translating it yields CAISDDSYNTEAFF.

The genes are TRBV5-1 and TRBJ1-4; TRBD1 is a possible D gene (6 bases). Germline CDR1 and CDR2: SGHRS and YFSETQ. Trimming cost V 0 bases and J 7 bases, with 13 bases left between them. The CDR3 is 15 amino acids. CDR3 sequence (DNA): TGCGCCAGCAGCTTGGCCGGGGGCCCCGTTGAAAAACTGTTTTTT. Translating it yields CASSLAGGPVEKLFF.

The genes are TRBV10-3 and TRBJ2-1, with 8 bases identical to TRBD2. Germline values: CDR1 ENHRY, CDR2 SYGVKD. V lost 6 bases to trimming and J lost 10 bases; unmatched junction nucleotides: 11. This CDR3 contains 14 residues. The CDR3 spells CAIRPNGGAEEQFF. The DNA for the CDR3 is TGTGCCATCAGGCCTAACGGGGGGGCTGAAGAGCAGTTCTTC.

J is TRBJ2-7 and V is TRBV7-8, with D perhaps matching TRBD1 or TRBD2 (5 bases each). The germline CDR1 and CDR2 sequences are SGHVS and FQNEAQ. Trimming cost V 3 bases and J 7 bases, with 13 bases left between them. CDR3 length: 13 amino acids. CDR3 nucleotides: TGTGCCAGCAGCTTGGGGGACCTAAGGGAGCAGTACTTC. This codes for CASSLGDLREQYF.

This chain's CDR3 is CAITPANYGYTF. DNA for the CDR3: TGCGCCATCACACCCGCTAACTATGGCTACACCTTC. J is TRBJ1-2 and V is TRBV23-1; D not resolved. TRBV23-1 is known as an ORF, though its function is uncertain. V was pared by 10 bases and J by 0 bases, with 9 bases between. The CDR3 sequence is 12 residues long.

This clone was observed once. CDR3 coding DNA: TGTGCCAGCAGTTACTTGGGGGGCTCATATAATTCACCCCTCCACTTT. Residues: CASSYLGGSYNSPLHF. The V gene is TRBV6-5, the J gene TRBJ1-6, with D possibly being TRBD1 (6 bases). Trimming cost V 1 base and J 4 bases, with 11 bases left between them. From germline, CDR1 is MNHEY and CDR2 SVGAGI. The CDR3 covers 16 residues.

This clone was seen a few times. The chain recombines TRBV6-5 with TRBJ1-1; possible D gene TRBD1, 6 bases. Germline CDR1 reads MNHEY; CDR2 reads SVGAGI. V was shortened by 6 bases and J by 4 bases, with 18 bases between the two germline ends. CDR3 length equals 15 residues. The CDR3, as DNA: TGTGCCAGCAGCATCAGGGGAAAGAGGAGCACTGAAGCTTTCTTT. Translating it yields CASSIRGKRSTEAFF.

The chain joins TRBV7-9 to TRBJ1-5; TRBD1 might be the D (6 bases). The ends were cut back, 0 bases at V and 10 bases at J, with 16 bases in the middle. Germline V gene data show CDR1 as SEHNR and CDR2 as FQNEAQ (reference sequence). This CDR3 has 15 residues. As DNA, the CDR3 is TGTGCCAGCAGCTTAGCGTCGGCAGGGGAATACCCCCAGCATTTT. Residues: CASSLASAGEYPQHF.

This clone was recorded once. Written as DNA, the CDR3 is TGCGCCAGCAGCCCCCCGGACATTTTAGCTGAAGCTTTCTTT. It codes for CASSPPDILAEAFF. The rearrangement links TRBV5-1 to TRBJ1-1; maybe TRBD1 (5 bases). CDR3 length equals 14 residues. CDR1 is SGHRS, CDR2 YFSETQ, per germline. V lost 4 bases to trimming and J lost 6 bases, with 16 bases between them.

The rearrangement uses TRBV5-6 and TRBJ1-2; tentative D call: TRBD1 (5 bases). The length of the CDR3 is 16 residues. V lost 2 bases and J 4 bases, leaving 18 bases between the germline ends. The germline V gene encodes CDR1 SGHDT and CDR2 YYEEEE. The CDR3 region is CASSFPAGQGGYGYTF. For the CDR3, the DNA is TGTGCCAGCAGCTTTCCCGCGGGGCAAGGTGGCTATGGCTACACCTTC.

This rearrangement joins TRBV6-1 to TRBJ2-5, with D unresolved. The CDR3 runs 11 residues. Germline-derived CDR1 and CDR2 are MNHNS and SASEGT. Deletions cut 2 bases from V and 4 bases from J, with 2 bases between. The CDR3: CASSELETQYF. CDR3 coding DNA: TGTGCCAGCAGTGAATTAGAGACCCAGTACTTC.